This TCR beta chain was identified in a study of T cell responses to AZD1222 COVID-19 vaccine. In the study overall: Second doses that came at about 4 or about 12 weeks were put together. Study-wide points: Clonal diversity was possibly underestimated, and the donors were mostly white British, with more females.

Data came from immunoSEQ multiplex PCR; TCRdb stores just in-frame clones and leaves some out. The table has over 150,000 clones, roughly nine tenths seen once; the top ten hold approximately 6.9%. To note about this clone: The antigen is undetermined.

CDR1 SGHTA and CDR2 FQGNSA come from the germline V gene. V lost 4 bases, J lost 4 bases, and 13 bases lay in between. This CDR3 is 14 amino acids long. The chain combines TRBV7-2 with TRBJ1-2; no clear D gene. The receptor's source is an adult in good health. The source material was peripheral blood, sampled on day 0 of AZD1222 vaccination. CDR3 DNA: TGTGCCAGCAGCTATATGGGGATTAGCTATGGCTACACCTTC. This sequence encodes CASSYMGISYGYTF.